The next 29 T cell receptor beta chains were all read from a single sample in a study of OX40 agonist ivuxolimab in advanced cancers. Repertoires were generated with immunoSEQ multiplex PCR, while TCRdb's copy carries only in-frame clones and drops some. The sample yields 60,000 to 95,000 clones, less than 90% seen once. The sequenced sample was CD4+ or CD8+ T cells sorted from blood, obtained in a trial of the OX40 agonist ivuxolimab. The receptors here all came from an adult with an advanced solid tumor such as melanoma, head and neck, liver or kidney cancer.

This clone has more than one count but fewer than ten. The chain links TRBV7-2 to TRBJ1-6; D is undetermined. From germline, CDR1 is SGHTA and CDR2 FQGNSA. The CDR3 is 15 residues long. The V end was cut by 0 bases, the J end by 6 bases, with 9 bases between. Here the CDR3 reads CASSLAFAANSPLHF. In DNA form, the CDR3 reads TGTGCCAGCAGCTTAGCGTTTGCCGCTAATTCACCCCTCCACTTT.

The rearrangement links TRBV30 to TRBJ1-1; a weak D match, TRBD1 (5 bases). The germline V and J ends were trimmed by 6 bases and 5 bases, with 16 bases remaining between them. The CDR3 is 13 residues long. Germline V gene sequence: CDR1 GTSNPN, CDR2 SVGIG (reference sequence). The CDR3 DNA is TGTGCCTGTCCGGGTCCGGGGGAAACTGAAGCTTTCTTT. Its protein product is CACPGPGETEAFF. The full variable domain, completed using reference TRBV30 and TRBJ1-1, is SQTIHQWPATLVQPVGSPLSLECTVEGTSNPNLYWYRQAAGRGLQLLFYSVGIGQISSEVPQNLSASRPQDRQFILSSKKLLLSDSGFYLCACPGPGETEAFFGQGTRLTVV.

This clone has a handful of counts. This sequence joins TRBV7-9 and TRBJ1-6, with 8 positions matching TRBD1. V shed 7 bases and J 7 bases; nucleotides not matched to a gene: 6. The germline V gene has CDR1 SEHNR and CDR2 FQNEAQ (reference sequence). The CDR3 consists of 14 residues. CDR3 sequence reads: CASIETGANSPLHF. CDR3 sequence (DNA): TGTGCCAGCATCGAGACAGGGGCGAATTCACCCCTCCACTTT.

The chain combines TRBV7-8 with TRBJ2-3; TRBD1 matches 8 bases. The junction had 3 bases not matched to a gene; V was cut back by 5 bases and J by 2 bases. The CDR3 spans 14 residues. Looked up from germline, CDR1 is SGHVS and CDR2 is FQNEAQ. CDR3 residues: CASSRDRHTDTQYF. The DNA for the CDR3 is TGTGCCAGCAGCCGGGACAGGCACACAGATACGCAGTATTTT.

The CDR3 reads CASSEGLLTLEQYF. CDR3 nucleotides: TGTGCCAGCAGTGAGGGGCTGCTGACCCTCGAGCAGTACTTC. The rearrangement links TRBV2 to TRBJ2-7; possibly TRBD1 for D (5 bases). V shed 3 bases and J shed 6 bases, with 15 bases lying between them. The CDR3 loop spans 14 amino acids. Germline V gene sequence: CDR1 SNHLY, CDR2 FYNNEI.

The chain couples TRBV5-1 to TRBJ1-2, with 7 bases identical to TRBD1. The CDR3 length is 15 residues. CDR1 SGHRS and CDR2 YFSETQ come from the germline V gene. Trimming took 0 bases from V and 2 from J; bases not matched to a gene: 4. The CDR3 region is CASSLETGENYGYTF. CDR3 coding DNA: TGCGCCAGCAGCTTGGAAACAGGGGAGAACTATGGCTACACCTTC. Based on the CDR3 plus reference TRBV5-1 and TRBJ1-2, the full variable domain is KAGVTQTPRYLIKTRGQQVTLSCSPISGHRSVSWYQQTPGQGLQFLFEYFSETQRNKGNFPGRFSGRQFSNSRSEMNVSTLELGDSALYLCASSLETGENYGYTFGSGTRLTVV.

This chain links TRBV7-2 with TRBJ2-2; 10 nucleotides agree with TRBD1. Per germline, CDR1 SGHTA and CDR2 FQGNSA. This CDR3 contains 15 residues. Unmatched junction bases numbered 6, after V lost 5 bases and J lost 6 bases. The CDR3 loop is CASSRTGGWAGELFF. In DNA, the CDR3 is TGTGCCAGCAGCCGGACAGGGGGGTGGGCCGGGGAGCTGTTTTTT.

The chain uses TRBV18 and TRBJ1-2, with a possible D match to TRBD1 (5 bases). V was trimmed by 3 bases and J by 4 bases, leaving 15 bases between them. Germline-derived CDR1 and CDR2 are KGHSH and LQKENI. The CDR3 loop spans 15 amino acids. The CDR3 bases are TGTGCCAGCTCACCGGAAGTGGGGGGTGGCTATGGCTACACCTTC. Its translation is CASSPEVGGGYGYTF.

This sequence joins TRBV9 and TRBJ1-1, with TRBD1 as a possible D gene (5 bases). CDR3 length: 16 residues. Trimming shortened V by 4 bases and J by 0 bases, and 16 bases separated the two germline ends. Looked up from germline, CDR1 is SGDLS and CDR2 is YYNGEE. The CDR3 coding sequence is TGTGCCAGCAGCCAGGAACCGGGACGGATGAACACTGAAGCTTTCTTT. It specifies CASSQEPGRMNTEAFF.

V and J are TRBV7-8 and TRBJ2-3; no definite D call. Trimming shortened V by 5 bases and J by 3 bases, and 15 bases separated the two germline ends. The length of the CDR3 is 15 residues. Germline CDR1 is SGHVS and CDR2 is FQNEAQ. The chain's CDR3 is CASSLAGPLTDTQYF. The CDR3 nucleotides read TGTGCCAGCAGCCTTGCCGGGCCTTTAACAGATACGCAGTATTTT.

The chain links TRBV6-5 to TRBJ1-4; D is uncertain. V lost 5 bases and J lost 0, with 7 bases in between. The CDR3 is 14 residues long. CDR1 MNHEY and CDR2 SVGAGI come from the germline V gene. CDR3 nucleotides: TGTGCCAGCAGTGGTCGGCCAACTAATGAAAAACTGTTTTTT. It is translated as CASSGRPTNEKLFF.

This chain uses TRBV4-2 with TRBJ1-2, with D possibly TRBD1 on 6 matching bases. CDR1 is LGHNA and CDR2 is YNFKEQ in the germline V gene. This CDR3 is built from 13 residues. The V and J ends lost 0 bases and 8 bases respectively, with 10 bases between them. The CDR3 nucleotides read TGTGCCAGCAGCCAAGAAGGGGGGGAGGGCTACACCTTC. This sequence encodes CASSQEGGEGYTF.

The chain combines TRBV9 with TRBJ1-1; a possible D gene is TRBD1 (6 bases). V was pared by 6 bases and J by 5 bases, with 20 bases between. CDR1 is SGDLS, CDR2 YYNGEE, per germline. This CDR3 has 15 amino acids. The DNA of the CDR3 is TGTGCCAGCACCCCCGTGGGGGGGCGGGGGACTGAAGCTTTCTTT. Translating gives CASTPVGGRGTEAFF.

The V gene is TRBV10-3, the J gene TRBJ1-1; tentative D call: TRBD1 (6 bases). The V end lost 3 bases, the J end lost 2 bases, and 10 bases lay between the germline ends. CDR3 length: 14 amino acids. From germline, CDR1 is ENHRY and CDR2 SYGVKD. The CDR3 DNA sequence: TGTGCCATCAGTGAAACCGGGACAAACACTGAAGCTTTCTTT. It yields the protein CAISETGTNTEAFF.

V is TRBV7-9 and J is TRBJ2-3; D is unclear. Trimming removed 3 bases from V and 4 bases from J, with 14 bases in between. The CDR3 loop spans 15 amino acids. CDR1 is SEHNR, CDR2 FQNEAQ, per germline (reference sequence). CDR3 DNA: TGTGCCAGCAGCTTCGGGTTAGGCATAGCAGATACGCAGTATTTT. The encoded protein is CASSFGLGIADTQYF.

V is TRBV6-1 and J is TRBJ2-2; D remains unclear. The CDR3 spans 14 residues. Germline lookup yields CDR1 MNHNS and CDR2 SASEGT. The V gene lost 4 bases and the J gene lost 5 bases, with 11 bases spanning the gap. This chain's CDR3 is CASSGSLGTGELFF. CDR3 DNA: TGTGCCAGCAGTGGTTCTCTGGGGACCGGGGAGCTGTTTTTT.

The chain links TRBV5-4 to TRBJ1-1; 8 nucleotides match TRBD1. After removal of 5 bases from V and 1 base from J, the junction contained 4 bases not matched to a gene. This CDR3 is built from 14 residues. The germline gives CDR1 SGHNT, CDR2 YYREEE (reference sequence). The CDR3 nucleotides read TGTGCCAGCAGGACCGGGACAGGGAACACTGAAGCTTTCTTT. This translates into CASRTGTGNTEAFF.

A few counts support this clone. This chain uses TRBV12-5 with TRBJ1-5, with D unresolved. The CDR3 contains 13 residues. The germline CDR1 and CDR2 sequences are LGHNT and FRNRAP. V lost 5 bases, J lost 0 bases, and 5 bases lay in between. As DNA, the CDR3 is TGTGCTAGTGGTGCAGATAGCAATCAGCCCCAGCATTTT. Encoded protein: CASGADSNQPQHF.

Turning to this clone: This same CDR3 is encoded by further DNA sequences in the sample. The rearrangement links TRBV2 to TRBJ2-7, with D tentatively TRBD1 (5 bases). The ends were cut back, 2 bases at V and 4 bases at J, with 6 bases in the middle. CDR1 SNHLY and CDR2 FYNNEI come from the germline V gene. The length of the CDR3 is 12 residues. Written as DNA, the CDR3 is TGTGCCAGCAGTGAAAGGGGATACGAGCAGTACTTC. This sequence encodes CASSERGYEQYF.

The gene calls are TRBV5-6 and TRBJ1-4; D is unresolved. This CDR3 spans 18 amino acids. In germline, CDR1 is SGHDT, CDR2 YYEEEE. The germline V and J ends were trimmed by 2 bases and 3 bases, with 20 bases remaining between them. The CDR3 protein is CASSFPLGDRPSNEKLFF. In DNA form, the CDR3 reads TGTGCCAGCAGCTTTCCGCTGGGCGATCGCCCTTCTAATGAAAAACTGTTTTTT. The whole variable domain, remainder taken from reference TRBV5-6 and TRBJ1-4, is DAGVTQSPTHLIKTRGQQVTLRCSPKSGHDTVSWYQQALGQGPQFIFQYYEEEERQRGNFPDRFSGHQFPNYSSELNVNALLLGDSALYLCASSFPLGDRPSNEKLFFGSGTQLSVL.

The genes are TRBV10-2 and TRBJ1-5, with D unclear. This CDR3 comprises 15 residues. Trimming removed 5 bases at V and 1 base at J, with 12 bases between. Germline V gene data show CDR1 as WSHSY and CDR2 as SAAADI. The CDR3 protein is CASSMMTGSNQPQHF. The CDR3 coding sequence is TGCGCCAGCAGTATGATGACGGGAAGCAATCAGCCCCAGCATTTT.

This clone was observed a single time. The V and J genes are TRBV5-1 and TRBJ2-6; 9 bases match TRBD1. The length of the CDR3 is 21 residues. Germline V gives CDR1 SGHRS, CDR2 YFSETQ. With 4 bases clipped from V and 0 bases from J, the junction kept 17 bases outside the gene matches. CDR3 sequence (DNA): TGCGCCAGCAGCCCAACTCACGGGACAGGGCTAAGTAACTCTGGGGCCAACGTCCTGACTTTC. This sequence encodes CASSPTHGTGLSNSGANVLTF.

The V call is TRBV28, the J call TRBJ1-5; possibly TRBD1 for D (5 bases). Germline V CDR1 and CDR2: MDHEN, SYDVKM. CDR3 length equals 13 residues. Deletions cut 6 bases from V and 1 base from J, with 7 bases between. The CDR3 nucleotides are TGTGCCAGCAGCCGGGACAGCAATCAGCCCCAGCATTTT. Translation gives CASSRDSNQPQHF.

The V gene is TRBV6-5, the J gene TRBJ2-7; D may match TRBD1 or TRBD2 (6 bases each). V gave up 2 bases and J gave up 5 bases, with 13 bases separating them. This CDR3 contains 14 residues. Germline assignment: CDR1 MNHEY and CDR2 SVGAGI. The CDR3 region is CASSYPGAGDEQYF. In DNA form, the CDR3 reads TGTGCCAGCAGTTACCCGGGGGCAGGGGACGAGCAGTACTTC.

V and J are TRBV6-5 and TRBJ1-2; the D gene is possibly TRBD1 (5 bases). The CDR3 runs to 13 residues. Germline CDR1 and CDR2: MNHEY and SVGAGI. Trimming left V 7 bases short and J 4 bases short, with 13 bases between. The CDR3 is CASTGIFPYGYTF. As DNA, the CDR3 is TGTGCCAGCACAGGGATTTTCCCCTATGGCTACACCTTC.

The V gene is TRBV6-1, the J gene TRBJ2-5; 12 bases align to TRBD2. The J segment lost 7 bases and the V segment lost 7 bases, leaving 7 bases of the junction unmatched. This CDR3 region has 14 residues. CDR1 and CDR2 (germline): MNHNS, SASEGT. The CDR3 DNA reads as TGTGCCAGCATTGCGACTAGCGGGGGAGGGACCCAGTACTTC. It translates to CASIATSGGGTQYF.

This chain links TRBV7-9 with TRBJ2-5; 9 nucleotides align to TRBD2. Germline lookup yields CDR1 SEHNR and CDR2 FQNEAQ (reference sequence). The trim removed 1 base at V and 5 bases at J, leaving 5 bases unmatched. The CDR3 is 15 residues long. In DNA form, the CDR3 reads TGTGCCAGCAGCTTAGGGGGAGGACTAGCGGAGACCCAGTACTTC. Residues: CASSLGGGLAETQYF.

This clone was recorded a few times. The chain links TRBV9 to TRBJ1-4, with D unclear. The ends were cut back, 0 bases at V and 7 bases at J, with 10 bases in the middle. This CDR3 spans 14 amino acids. CDR1 and CDR2 (germline): SGDLS, YYNGEE. The CDR3 DNA sequence: TGTGCCAGCAGCGTAGACCAACGGGGTGAAAAACTGTTTTTT. It is translated as CASSVDQRGEKLFF.

In its sample, this clone was seen once. The chain joins TRBV6-5 to TRBJ1-5, with D possibly matching TRBD1 (5 bases). The CDR3 length is 13 residues. Trimming left V 8 bases short and J 4 bases short, with 12 bases between. The germline gives CDR1 MNHEY, CDR2 SVGAGI. The CDR3 reads CASAPGGNQPQHF. CDR3 DNA: TGTGCCAGCGCCCCCGGGGGGAATCAGCCCCAGCATTTT.